The subject of this entry is one T cell receptor (beta chain). Its antigen remains unidentified. This sample was included in a study of T cell responses to AZD1222 COVID-19 vaccine. Findings and limits, study-wide: Two AZD1222 administrations were followed by greater Spike-specific TCR breadth and depth. Spike was spanned by vaccine-associated CD4 TCRs, which were dominant at 160-218 and 743-854.

Produced via immunoSEQ multiplex PCR; TCRdb's table is partial and in-frame only. The sample has approximately 200,000 clones, 85% to 90% seen once; the top ten hold roughly 8%. This clonotype originated in an adult in good health. The source was peripheral blood, collected on day 0 of AZD1222 vaccination.

CDR3: CASNRGRPYGYTF. CDR3 DNA sequence: TGTGCCAGCAACCGAGGACGGCCCTATGGCTACACCTTC. The chain combines TRBV6-5 with TRBJ1-2; no definite D call. V was pared by 7 bases and J by 4 bases, with 13 bases between. CDR1 and CDR2 (germline): MNHEY, SVGAGI. The CDR3 consists of 13 residues.